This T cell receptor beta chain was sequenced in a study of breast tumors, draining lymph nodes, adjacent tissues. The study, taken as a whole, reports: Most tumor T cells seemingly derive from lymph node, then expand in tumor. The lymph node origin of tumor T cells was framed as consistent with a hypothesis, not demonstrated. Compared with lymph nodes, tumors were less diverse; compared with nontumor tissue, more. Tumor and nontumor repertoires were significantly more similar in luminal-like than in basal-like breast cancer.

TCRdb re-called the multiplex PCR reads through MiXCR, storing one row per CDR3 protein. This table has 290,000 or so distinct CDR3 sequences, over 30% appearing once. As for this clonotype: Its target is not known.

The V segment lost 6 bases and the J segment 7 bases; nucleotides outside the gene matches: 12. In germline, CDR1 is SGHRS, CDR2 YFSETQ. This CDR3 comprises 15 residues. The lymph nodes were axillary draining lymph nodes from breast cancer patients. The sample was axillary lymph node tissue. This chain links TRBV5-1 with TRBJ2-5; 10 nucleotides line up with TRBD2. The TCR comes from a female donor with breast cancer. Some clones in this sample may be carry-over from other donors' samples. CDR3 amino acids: CASKVALAGGGTQYF. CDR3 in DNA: TGCGCCAGCAAGGTCGCCTTAGCGGGAGGAGGGACCCAGTACTTC.